There are a few counts of the clone carrying this T cell receptor (beta chain). Its antigen is unidentified. The sample originates from a study of beta chain features in type 1 diabetes. Findings of the study overall: Shortening that was moderate but significant affected the TCRB CDR3s of Type 1 diabetes patients in all four CD4+ subsets.

Every isolated RNA sample was fully reverse transcribed, so sequencing captured expressed TCRB transcripts. Sequenced by immunoSEQ multiplex PCR; TCRdb stores in-frame clones only, minus some. The repertoire has 400,000 or so clones, 9.6% of them found once; the top ten carry 0.45% to 0.65%. Trimming took 0 bases from V and 6 from J; bases not matched to a gene: 5. The germline CDR1 and CDR2 sequences are SGDLS and YYNGEE. This CDR3 has 14 residues. The V and J genes are TRBV9 and TRBJ1-2; 7 bases fit TRBD1. The sample consisted of central memory CD4+ T cells from blood. The TCR was taken from a man younger than 45 with type 1 diabetes. This chain's CDR3 is CASSVGGQSDGYTF. For the CDR3, the DNA is TGTGCCAGCAGCGTAGGGGGACAGTCCGATGGCTACACCTTC. Filled out from reference TRBV9 and TRBJ1-2, the complete variable domain reads DSGVTQTPKHLITATGQRVTLRCSPRSGDLSVYWYQQSLDQGLQFLIQYYNGEERAKGNILERFSAQQFPDLHSELNLSSLELGDSALYFCASSVGGQSDGYTFGSGTRLTVV.